This TCR beta chain was retrieved from a study of blood T cell repertoires in COVID-19. About the study: Specimens from acute and convalescent COVID-19 originated in the United States, Italy and Spain. PBMCs, B-cell-depleted T cells, or T cells were the source of the cDNA or gDNA that made up the material.

Original handling: Scientists estimated how many nucleated cells there were by amplifying reference gene primers. TCRdb's table, derived via immunoSEQ multiplex PCR, lists solely in-frame clones and lacks some. V and J calls plus clone size are reproduced from that table; the DNA served to infer D and trimming. There are about 71,000 clones in the sample; around 76% occur only once, and roughly 15% lies in the top ten. This clone appeared a single time. The sequenced material came from peripheral blood. The sequence came from a woman of 80 years or more with acute or convalescent COVID-19.

The CDR3 reads CASRPGSWGEKLFF. The CDR3 DNA follows: TGTGCCAGCAGACCCGGGAGTTGGGGTGAAAAACTGTTTTTT. This chain joins TRBV6-6 and TRBJ1-4; D uncertain. The V gene's germline CDR1 is MNHNY and CDR2 SVGAGI (reference sequence). The CDR3 length is 14 residues. The V end was cut by 6 bases, the J end by 7 bases, with 15 bases between.